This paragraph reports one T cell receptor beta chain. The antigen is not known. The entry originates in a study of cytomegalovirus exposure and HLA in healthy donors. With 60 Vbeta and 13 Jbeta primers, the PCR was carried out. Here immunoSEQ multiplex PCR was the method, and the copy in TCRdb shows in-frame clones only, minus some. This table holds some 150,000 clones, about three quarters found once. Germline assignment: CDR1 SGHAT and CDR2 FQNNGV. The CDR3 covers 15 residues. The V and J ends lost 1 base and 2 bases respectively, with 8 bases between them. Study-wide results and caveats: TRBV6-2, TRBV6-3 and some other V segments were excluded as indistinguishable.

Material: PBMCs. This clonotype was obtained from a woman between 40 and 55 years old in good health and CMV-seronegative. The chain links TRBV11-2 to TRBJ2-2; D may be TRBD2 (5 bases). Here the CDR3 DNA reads TGTGCCAGCAGCTTAGCGGGGAGCAACACCGGGGAGCTGTTTTTT. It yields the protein CASSLAGSNTGELFF.